The 15 T cell receptor beta chains below all came from one sample that was sequenced in a study of CD8+ T cells in alopecia areata (dated by TCRdb to 2017 to 2018). Library creation used the immunoSEQ multiplex PCR assay. To provide template for TCR sequencing, every sample had RNA extracted and reverse transcribed into cDNA. Drawn from immuneACCESS, this table holds only the in-frame rearrangements with V and J called that TCRdb kept. Clones are partly lost; checked studies trace under half to an unresolved V gene and leave the rest unexplained. The sample counts 270,000 or so clones, each observed more than once. Less than 1.5% of the sample belongs to the ten largest clones. Cells from pooled mouse cutaneous lymph nodes were stained for CD4, CD8alpha, NKG2D, NKG2ACE and other markers and then sorted on a BD Influx. The sample taken for sequencing was CD4+ T cells sorted from a lymph node. These receptors came from a C3H/HeJ mouse with alopecia areata. The MHC haplotype that this mouse strain carries is H2-k.

A note on this clone: Gene names and germline match the mouse. The CDR3 end is not reached by the read, which stops 4 residues before it; the germline J gene fills it in. The sample has other DNA sequences that encode this CDR3 too. The chain carries TRBV19 and TRBJ2-1, with a possible D match to TRBD2 (6 bases). The CDR3 sequence is 14 residues long. Per germline, CDR1 FNHDT and CDR2 SITEND (reference sequence). V shed 2 bases and J shed 3 bases, with 9 bases lying between them. The CDR3 bases that were read are TGTGCCAGCAGTATCAGGGACTCCTATGCT. Amino acids: CASSIRDSYA. The CDR3 reads in full as CASSIRDSYAEQFF.

This clone showed up just a few times. Its ends do not fully match the called genes, so a read error is possible. Mouse names are used for the genes. The CDR3 extends 4 residues past the end of the read, so its final part is completed from the germline J gene. This chain connects TRBV5 to TRBJ2-7; 9 nucleotides align to TRBD2. Germline V lookup: CDR1 LGHNA, CDR2 YNLKQL (reference sequence). This CDR3 has 14 residues. The CDR3 region is CASRQDWGKYEQYF. The part of the CDR3 DNA that was read is TGTGCCAGCAGACAAGACTGGGGGAAATAT.

About this clone itself: Here the gene names and germline are mouse. The CDR3 end is not reached by the read, which stops 3 residues before it; the germline J gene fills it in. V usage is TRBV17 and J usage is TRBJ1-6; D call uncertain. TRBJ1-6 is known as an ORF, though its function is uncertain. CDR3 length: 14 residues. Germline-derived CDR1 and CDR2 are MNHDT and YYDKIL. Deletions cut 4 bases from V and 0 bases from J, with 4 bases between. The CDR3 sequence: CASSTLSYNSPLYF. The covered CDR3 bases are TGTGCTAGCAGTACCCTTTCCTATAATTCGCCC.

This clone has just a few counts. The germline and genes are mouse ones. The sequence runs out 4 residues before the end of the CDR3; the remainder is reconstructed from the germline J gene. V is TRBV31 and J is TRBJ1-2, with D possibly matching TRBD1 (6 bases). Per the germline V gene, CDR1 is GKSSPN and CDR2 is SITVG. Trimming pared 0 bases from V and 3 bases from J, leaving 8 bases between. The CDR3 consists of 13 residues. The covered CDR3 bases are TGTGCCTGGAGTCTCCGGACAGACTCC. Amino acids: CAWSLRTDS. The whole CDR3 sequence is CAWSLRTDSDYTF.

Points on this clone: The gene symbols are mouse symbols. Other DNA sequences of this sample code for an identical CDR3. CDR3 sequence: CASSSSAETLYF. Incomplete CDR3 DNA: TGTGCCAGCAGTAGTAGTGCAGAA. The gene calls are TRBV13-1 and TRBJ2-3; D gene uncertain. Read coverage stops 4 residues before the CDR3 terminus; the germline J gene supplies the remainder. The V and J ends lost 4 bases and 0 bases respectively, with 3 bases between them. The CDR3 sequence is 12 residues long. CDR1 and CDR2 from the germline V gene are NSHNY and SYGAGN.

As concerns this clone: Gene and germline names: mouse. Sequencing ends 3 residues short of the CDR3 end; the germline J gene provides the rest. This chain links TRBV19 with TRBJ1-6, with 7 nucleotides matching TRBD1. TRBJ1-6 has ORF status, its function being uncertain. The CDR3 runs 14 residues. Germline loops: CDR1 FNHDT, CDR2 SITEND (reference sequence). Trimming removed 2 bases from V and 5 bases from J; junction bases left unmatched: 1. The CDR3 sequence: CASSIDRDNSPLYF. The covered CDR3 bases are TGTGCCAGCAGTATTGACAGGGATAATTCGCCC.

Notes on this clone: The genes are named according to mouse. Coverage ceases 4 residues before the CDR3 finishes, and the germline J gene fills in the end. The chain is built from TRBV5 and TRBJ2-1, with 10 bases matching TRBD2. This CDR3 is 16 amino acids long. J gave up 0 bases and V 2 bases, and 1 base lay outside the gene matches. CDR1 is LGHNA and CDR2 is YNLKQL in the germline V gene (reference sequence). The CDR3 loop is CASSQTGGDNYAEQFF. The part of the CDR3 DNA that was read is TGTGCCAGCAGCCAAACTGGGGGGGATAACTATGCT.

Regarding this clone: Gene names refer to mouse genes. Read coverage stops 4 residues before the CDR3 terminus; the germline J gene supplies the remainder. The chain has TRBV1 and TRBJ2-3; no clear D gene. The V end was cut by 1 base, the J end by 0 bases, with 8 bases between. There are 15 residues in the CDR3. From germline, CDR1 is NSQYPW and CDR2 LRSPGD (reference sequence). Partial CDR3 DNA: TGCACCTGCAGTGCAGTGGTTGCTAGTGCAGAA. Its translation: CTCSAVVASAE. The whole CDR3 region reads CTCSAVVASAETLYF.

This clone occurred a few times. The listed genes are named as in mouse. The read comes to an end 3 residues before the CDR3 does, leaving the germline J gene to fill in the end. The chain employs TRBV31 and TRBJ1-6; D gene ambiguous. TRBJ1-6 is noted as an ORF with a role that remains uncertain. The germline V and J ends were trimmed by 5 bases and 5 bases, with 4 bases remaining between them. This CDR3 is 11 amino acids long. Germline CDR1 and CDR2: GKSSPN and SITVG. The CDR3 loop is CAWQNNSPLYF. CDR3 bases read: TGTGCCTGGCAAAATAATTCGCCC.

This clone has a handful of counts. Any gene name here is a mouse gene name. The read finishes 4 residues shy of the CDR3 end, and the germline J gene is used to complete it. Other DNA sequences in the sample encode the same CDR3. This sequence joins TRBV19 and TRBJ2-7, with D possibly matching TRBD1 (5 bases). CDR1 FNHDT and CDR2 SITEND come from the germline V gene (reference sequence). The CDR3 is 13 residues long. V was cut by 5 bases and J by 2 bases, with 11 bases left in between. The covered CDR3 bases are TGTGCCAGCAGACCCGGACAAACCTAT. Translating it yields CASRPGQTY. The whole CDR3 is CASRPGQTYEQYF.

A word on this clone: Each gene name is a mouse one. From the germline J gene comes the end of the CDR3, since the read stops 4 residues before it. At the DNA level, this CDR3 is encoded by other sequences in the same sample as well. V and J are TRBV17 and TRBJ2-4; 14 bases map to TRBD2. Germline V gene sequence: CDR1 MNHDT, CDR2 YYDKIL. The CDR3 is made up of 15 amino acids. CDR3 loop: CASSRDWGGANTLYF. CDR3 bases read: TGTGCTAGCAGTCGGGACTGGGGGGGCGCAAAC.

This clone showed up many times. The genes and germline here are from mouse. Other DNA sequences of this sample code for an identical CDR3. The CDR3 DNA, read in part, is TGCACCTGCAGTGCTGGGGGGAACTATGCT. Protein: CTCSAGGNYA. From start to end, the CDR3 is CTCSAGGNYAEQFF. V gene TRBV1 combines with J gene TRBJ2-1; 7 bases line up with TRBD2. The read ends 4 residues shy of where the CDR3 ends; the end is completed using the germline J gene. Germline CDR1 NSQYPW, CDR2 LRSPGD (reference sequence). The CDR3 totals 14 residues. The V gene end was trimmed by 3 bases and the J gene end by 1 base; junction bases not matched to a gene: 0.

This clone was picked up a small number of times. Gene names denote mouse genes. The CDR3 end is not reached by the read, which stops 4 residues before it; the germline J gene fills it in. The rearrangement uses TRBV31 and TRBJ1-1; TRBD1 matches at 7 bases. CDR1 and CDR2 (germline): GKSSPN, SITVG. The CDR3 loop spans 14 amino acids. J was trimmed by 4 bases and V by 5 bases; bases with no gene match: 10. CDR3 DNA, as far as it was read: TGTGCCTGGGGTCGAGGAGACAGGGTCACA. Translated, it gives CAWGRGDRVT. The complete CDR3 reads CAWGRGDRVTEVFF. Using reference TRBV31 and TRBJ1-1 for the parts outside the CDR3, the full variable domain is AQTIHQWPVAEIKAVGSPLSLGCTIKGKSSPNLYWYWQATGGTLQQLFYSITVGQVESVVQLNLSASRPKDDQFILSTEKLLLSHSGFYLCAWGRGDRVTEVFFGKGTRLTVV.

With respect to this clone: Genes and germline come from the mouse. Read sequence stops 4 residues before the CDR3 end, and the germline J gene provides the missing end. The chain links TRBV1 to TRBJ2-5; the match to TRBD2 covers 9 bases. This CDR3 is built from 14 residues. Germline assignment: CDR1 NSQYPW and CDR2 LRSPGD (reference sequence). The sequenced CDR3 bases are TGCACCTGCAGTACTTCGGGACTGGGAGAC. Protein product: CTCSTSGLGD. The whole CDR3 sequence reads CTCSTSGLGDTQYF.

This clone showed up just a few times. The genes and germline here are from mouse. Sequencing ends 4 residues short of the CDR3 end; the germline J gene provides the rest. The same CDR3 also results from other DNA sequences found in this sample. The rearrangement uses TRBV13-1 and TRBJ2-4; D possibly corresponds to TRBD1 (6 bases). Trimming took 0 bases from V and 0 from J, leaving 8 bases between them. This CDR3 has 15 amino acids. From germline, CDR1 is NSHNY and CDR2 SYGAGN. CDR3 DNA (partial): TGTGCCAGCAGTGATGCAGGGGCTAGTCAAAAC. It is translated as CASSDAGASQN. The complete CDR3 protein is CASSDAGASQNTLYF.